Each of the 30 T cell receptor beta chains below was sequenced from the same sample in a study of cytomegalovirus exposure and HLA in healthy donors. Use of 60 Vbeta and 13 Jbeta primers characterized the PCR. Sequenced by immunoSEQ multiplex PCR; TCRdb stores in-frame clones only, minus some. The sample yields about 93,000 clones, roughly 79% seen once. The material sequenced was PBMCs. Every receptor here comes from a man in his thirties or forties in good health and CMV-seronegative.

This chain joins TRBV5-5 and TRBJ1-1, with 7 bases fitting TRBD1. Unmatched junction bases numbered 6, after V lost 2 bases and J lost 5 bases. CDR1 is SGHKS and CDR2 is YYEKEE in the germline V gene (reference sequence). The CDR3 totals 14 residues. The CDR3 DNA reads TGTGCCAGCAGCTTAGCAGGGGGGAATACTGAAGCTTTCTTT. Translating gives CASSLAGGNTEAFF. Full variable domain (missing parts from reference TRBV5-5 and TRBJ1-1): DAGVTQSPTHLIKTRGQQVTLRCSPISGHKSVSWYQQVLGQGPQFIFQYYEKEERGRGNFPDRFSARQFPNYSSELNVNALLLGDSALYLCASSLAGGNTEAFFGQGTRLTVV.

The DNA of the CDR3 is TGCAGCGTTGAAGGCCCGGGACTAGCGGGGGGGCCCCACAATGAGCAGTTCTTC. Translating it yields CSVEGPGLAGGPHNEQFF. The genes are TRBV29-1 and TRBJ2-1; 16 bases align to TRBD2. The CDR3 length is 18 residues. Germline CDR1 SQVTM, CDR2 ANQGSEA. After removal of 1 base from V and 5 bases from J, the junction contained 8 bases not matched to a gene.

The V call is TRBV9, the J call TRBJ1-2; perhaps TRBD1 as D (5 bases). Per the germline V gene, CDR1 is SGDLS and CDR2 is YYNGEE. V lost 0 bases and J lost 8, with 20 bases in between. The CDR3 spans 16 residues. This CDR3 reads CASSVGVVRGDGGYTF. In DNA form, the CDR3 reads TGTGCCAGCAGCGTAGGGGTCGTTCGGGGGGATGGGGGCTACACCTTC.

This clone was recorded a few times. V is TRBV2 and J is TRBJ2-2, with D unresolved. Germline CDR1 is SNHLY and CDR2 is FYNNEI. V was shortened by 8 bases and J by 10 bases, with 26 bases between the two germline ends. There are 16 residues in the CDR3. The CDR3 sequence is CASQLSGLSPIPELFF. The CDR3 nucleotides read TGTGCCAGCCAACTCTCCGGTCTCTCCCCGATTCCGGAGCTGTTTTTT.

This chain connects TRBV9 to TRBJ2-1, with a possible D match to TRBD2 (7 bases). The CDR3 has 17 residues. Germline assignment: CDR1 SGDLS and CDR2 YYNGEE. Between the trimmed V and J ends, which lost 0 bases and 8 bases, there was a span of 21 bases. CDR3 amino acids: CASSVVTGGLGDYEQFF. The CDR3 DNA reads as TGTGCCAGCAGCGTAGTGACGGGGGGCCTCGGCGATTATGAGCAGTTCTTC.

The chain has TRBV11-3 and TRBJ2-1; maybe TRBD2 (6 bases). From germline, CDR1 is SGHNT and CDR2 YENEEA. The germline V and J ends were trimmed by 8 bases and 4 bases, with 6 bases remaining between them. This CDR3 region has 11 residues. The CDR3 reads CASRGYNEQFF. Here the CDR3 DNA reads TGTGCCAGCCGGGGGTACAATGAGCAGTTCTTC.

This rearrangement joins TRBV5-1 to TRBJ2-7; 9 positions agree with TRBD1. The junction had 11 bases not matched to a gene; V was cut back by 5 bases and J by 5 bases. The germline V gene has CDR1 SGHRS and CDR2 YFSETQ. The CDR3 extends over 15 amino acids. This chain's CDR3 is CASSLRVTGGHEQYF. DNA for the CDR3: TGCGCCAGCAGTCTGAGGGTAACAGGGGGCCACGAGCAGTACTTC.

This clone has at least ten counts. J is TRBJ2-1 and V is TRBV4-2, with 9 positions matching TRBD2. Per the germline V gene, CDR1 is LGHNA and CDR2 is YNFKEQ. The CDR3 contains 16 residues. The V segment lost 3 bases and the J segment 7 bases; nucleotides outside the gene matches: 10. The CDR3: CASSQELGLAINEQFF. As DNA, the CDR3 is TGTGCCAGCAGCCAGGAGCTGGGACTAGCTATAAATGAGCAGTTCTTC.

This sequence joins TRBV19 and TRBJ1-2; the match to TRBD1 covers 10 bases. Germline CDR1 and CDR2: LNHDA and SQIVND (reference sequence). This CDR3 contains 15 residues. Germline trimming cut 5 bases from V and 2 bases from J; bases unmatched to any gene: 5. The CDR3 spells CASSSWTGGNYGYTF. CDR3 coding DNA: TGTGCCAGTAGTTCATGGACAGGGGGGAACTATGGCTACACCTTC.

This clone was detected a few times. V gene TRBV5-6 combines with J gene TRBJ2-7; 9 bases line up with TRBD1. The CDR3 is made up of 16 amino acids. The trim removed 2 bases at V and 0 bases at J, leaving 6 bases unmatched. The germline V gene encodes CDR1 SGHDT and CDR2 YYEEEE. The CDR3 DNA sequence: TGTGCCAGCAGCTTAACAGGGGGCGGACACTCCTACGAGCAGTACGTC. This codes for CASSLTGGGHSYEQYV.

There are a few counts of this clone. This chain joins TRBV4-3 and TRBJ2-3, with 9 positions matching TRBD2. CDR1 is LGHNA, CDR2 YSLEER, per germline. With 1 base clipped from V and 2 bases from J, the junction kept 7 bases outside the gene matches. The CDR3 is made up of 17 amino acids. The CDR3 sequence is CASSQVSGGSLTDTQYF. DNA of the CDR3: TGCGCCAGCAGCCAAGTAAGCGGGGGGAGCCTCACAGATACGCAGTATTTT.

About this clone itself: Other DNA variants within this sample encode the same CDR3. The chain joins TRBV6-1 to TRBJ1-2; TRBD1 aligns across 7 bases. The V and J ends lost 2 bases and 0 bases, in that order; junction bases with no gene match: 0. Germline V lookup: CDR1 MNHNS, CDR2 SASEGT. The CDR3 is made up of 14 amino acids. CDR3 nucleotide sequence: TGTGCCAGCAGTGAACAGGGGGCTAACTATGGCTACACCTTC. This gives the protein CASSEQGANYGYTF.

The V call is TRBV27, the J call TRBJ1-2; a weak D match, TRBD1 (6 bases). CDR1 and CDR2 (germline): MNHEY, SMNVEV (reference sequence). Trimming shortened V by 9 bases and J by 4 bases, and 15 bases separated the two germline ends. CDR3 length: 13 amino acids. The CDR3 DNA is TGTGCCAGTTGGACAGACCTCGGCTATGGCTACACCTTC. This codes for CASWTDLGYGYTF.

V usage is TRBV11-2 and J usage is TRBJ1-1; unclear D gene. V lost 1 base, J lost 0 bases, and 21 bases lay in between. Germline CDR1 and CDR2: SGHAT and FQNNGV. The CDR3 has 19 amino acids. The CDR3 here is CASSLGGVYARRMNTEAFF. CDR3 sequence (DNA): TGTGCCAGCAGCTTAGGTGGGGTTTATGCAAGGAGGATGAACACTGAAGCTTTCTTT.

The chain couples TRBV5-1 to TRBJ2-1; 7 nucleotides agree with TRBD2. J gave up 2 bases and V 9 bases, and 5 bases lay outside the gene matches. The germline gives CDR1 SGHRS, CDR2 YFSETQ. There are 13 residues in the CDR3. CDR3 region: CATSAGPYNEQFF. The CDR3 coding sequence is TGCGCCACCTCAGCGGGACCCTACAATGAGCAGTTCTTC. Variable domain in full (rest from reference TRBV5-1 and TRBJ2-1): KAGVTQTPRYLIKTRGQQVTLSCSPISGHRSVSWYQQTPGQGLQFLFEYFSETQRNKGNFPGRFSGRQFSNSRSEMNVSTLELGDSALYLCATSAGPYNEQFFGPGTRLTVL.

This clone showed up just once. V and J are TRBV9 and TRBJ1-1, with D unclear. The CDR3 has 12 amino acids. Trimming took 3 bases from V and 6 from J, leaving 9 bases between them. Looked up from germline, CDR1 is SGDLS and CDR2 is YYNGEE. The DNA of the CDR3 is TGTGCCAGCAGCGCCTTAGGAGCTGAAGCTTTCTTT. Translation: CASSALGAEAFF.

CDR3 sequence (DNA): TGTGCCAGCAGCCACACTAGCAGTCCGTGGGAAAATGAGCAGTTCTTC. Residues: CASSHTSSPWENEQFF. V is TRBV27 and J is TRBJ2-1, with D tentatively TRBD2 (6 bases). The CDR3 is 16 residues long. V was shortened by 6 bases and J by 7 bases, with 22 bases between the two germline ends. Germline V gene lookup returns CDR1 MNHEY and CDR2 SMNVEV (reference sequence).

The chain couples TRBV2 to TRBJ2-4; TRBD1 agrees at 9 bases. The CDR3 spans 15 residues. Germline lookup yields CDR1 SNHLY and CDR2 FYNNEI. Trimming cost V 5 bases and J 5 bases; bases outside gene matches: 7. This CDR3 is CASSSTGGGENIQYF. The CDR3 nucleotides read TGTGCCAGCAGTTCCACAGGGGGCGGTGAAAACATTCAGTACTTC. Filled out from reference TRBV2 and TRBJ2-4, the complete variable domain reads EPEVTQTPSHQVTQMGQEVILRCVPISNHLYFYWYRQILGQKVEFLVSFYNNEISEKSEIFDDQFSVERPDGSNFTLKIRSTKLEDSAMYFCASSSTGGGENIQYFGAGTRLSVL.

CDR3 sequence: CASRYGLRPQDGAFF. The CDR3 nucleotides are TGTGCCAGCAGATACGGACTCAGGCCCCAGGATGGAGCTTTCTTT. The V gene is TRBV6-6, the J gene TRBJ1-1, with D hard to call. Trimming cost V 6 bases and J 10 bases, with 24 bases left between them. Looked up from germline, CDR1 is MNHNY and CDR2 is SVGAGI (reference sequence). This CDR3 region has 15 residues.

The chain couples TRBV19 to TRBJ2-5; the D gene is possibly TRBD2 (5 bases). The CDR3 sequence is 15 residues long. Germline V gene lookup returns CDR1 LNHDA and CDR2 SQIVND (reference sequence). Trimming stripped 1 base from V and 1 base from J, with 10 bases between. CDR3 sequence: CASSIVSGSQETQYF. CDR3 DNA: TGTGCCAGTAGTATAGTGTCGGGATCCCAAGAGACCCAGTACTTC. Drawing the rest from reference TRBV19 and TRBJ2-5, the complete variable domain is DGGITQSPKYLFRKEGQNVTLSCEQNLNHDAMYWYRQDPGQGLRLIYYSQIVNDFQKGDIAEGYSVSREKKESFPLTVTSAQKNPTAFYLCASSIVSGSQETQYFGPGTRLLVL.

The chain links TRBV7-8 to TRBJ1-2; TRBD1 aligns across 7 bases. CDR1 is SGHVS and CDR2 is FQNEAQ in the germline V gene. This CDR3 comprises 15 residues. Losses at the gene ends were 2 bases for V and 7 bases for J; bases not matched to a gene: 10. The DNA of the CDR3 is TGTGCCAGCAGCTTACGAGACAGGGAATTCGGTGGCTACACCTTC. The encoded protein is CASSLRDREFGGYTF.

This chain links TRBV7-3 with TRBJ2-1; a possible D gene is TRBD2 (7 bases). Per the germline V gene, CDR1 is SGHTA and CDR2 is FQGTGA. Trimming took off 4 bases at V and 11 bases at J, with 21 bases between the two ends. CDR3 size: 15 residues. This CDR3 reads CASSSYKGVGTKQFF. The CDR3 coding sequence is TGTGCCAGCAGCTCATATAAGGGGGTCGGGACTAAGCAGTTCTTC. The variable domain in full, with the rest retrieved from reference TRBV7-3 and TRBJ2-1, is GAGVSQTPSNKVTEKGKYVELRCDPISGHTALYWYRQSLGQGPEFLIYFQGTGAADDSGLPNDRFFAVRPEGSVSTLKIQRTERGDSAVYLCASSSYKGVGTKQFFGPGTRLTVL.

This chain connects TRBV7-3 to TRBJ2-2; the match to TRBD1 covers 7 bases. There are 15 residues in the CDR3. Unmatched junction bases numbered 7, after V lost 6 bases and J lost 3 bases. From germline, CDR1 is SGHTA and CDR2 FQGTGA. The CDR3 nucleotides read TGTGCCAGCAGTTTAGGGGACAGTTACACCGGGGAGCTGTTTTTT. Translated, it gives CASSLGDSYTGELFF.

The chain uses TRBV15 and TRBJ2-1; TRBD2 agrees at 10 bases. The CDR3 is made up of 17 amino acids. J lost 2 bases, V lost 4 bases, and 8 bases had no gene match. Germline V gene data show CDR1 as LNHNV and CDR2 as YYDKDF (reference sequence). CDR3 in amino acids: CATSTPHSGRTYNEQFF. In DNA form, the CDR3 reads TGTGCCACCAGCACTCCCCATAGCGGGAGGACCTACAATGAGCAGTTCTTC.

This chain connects TRBV27 to TRBJ1-1; D possibly corresponds to TRBD1 (6 bases). CDR1 and CDR2 (germline): MNHEY, SMNVEV (reference sequence). This CDR3 comprises 15 residues. Trimming shortened V by 2 bases and J by 5 bases, and 15 bases separated the two germline ends. The CDR3 nucleotides read TGTGCCAGCAGTTTAGCCCTGGGGGCTGGGACTGAAGCTTTCTTT. Translating it yields CASSLALGAGTEAFF.

The gene calls are TRBV5-1 and TRBJ1-1; 8 nucleotides align to TRBD1. Per germline, CDR1 SGHRS and CDR2 YFSETQ. This CDR3 comprises 15 residues. The V segment lost 1 base and the J segment 8 bases; nucleotides outside the gene matches: 10. CDR3 bases: TGCGCCAGCAGCTTGCGAACAGGGGGAGAAACGGAAGCTTTCTTT. Residues: CASSLRTGGETEAFF.

The chain combines TRBV9 with TRBJ2-1, with D tentatively TRBD2 (6 bases). Per germline, CDR1 SGDLS and CDR2 YYNGEE. V lost 0 bases and J lost 9, with 16 bases in between. CDR3 length: 15 amino acids. CDR3 DNA sequence: TGTGCCAGCAGCGTAGAGACTAGTGGTACGGGTGAGCAGTTCTTC. Residues: CASSVETSGTGEQFF.

The V gene is TRBV14, the J gene TRBJ1-2; 7 nucleotides align to TRBD1. Trimming cost V 1 base and J 7 bases; bases outside gene matches: 9. The CDR3 is made up of 15 amino acids. In germline, CDR1 is SGHDN, CDR2 FVKESK. The CDR3 region is CASSQAGGGLGGYTF. CDR3 DNA: TGTGCCAGCAGCCAAGCTGGAGGGGGCCTTGGTGGCTACACCTTC.

The V and J genes are TRBV7-3 and TRBJ1-2; 8 positions match TRBD1. CDR1 is SGHTA and CDR2 is FQGTGA in the germline V gene. Trimming removed 2 bases from V and 8 bases from J; junction bases left unmatched: 4. The CDR3 has 13 residues. CDR3 nucleotides: TGTGCCAGCAGCTTAGGACAGGGAGAAGGCTACACCTTC. Translated, it gives CASSLGQGEGYTF. Variable domain in full (rest from reference TRBV7-3 and TRBJ1-2): GAGVSQTPSNKVTEKGKYVELRCDPISGHTALYWYRQSLGQGPEFLIYFQGTGAADDSGLPNDRFFAVRPEGSVSTLKIQRTERGDSAVYLCASSLGQGEGYTFGSGTRLTVV.

The chain joins TRBV19 to TRBJ1-3; the D gene is possibly TRBD1 (5 bases). Germline lookup yields CDR1 LNHDA and CDR2 SQIVND (reference sequence). The V and J ends lost 5 bases and 0 bases respectively, with 11 bases between them. The CDR3 extends over 15 amino acids. The DNA for the CDR3 is TGTGCCAGTAGTCCGGGACTGAACTCTGGAAACACCATATATTTT. This gives the protein CASSPGLNSGNTIYF.